A selection of T cell receptor beta chains follows, all from one sample in a study of blood T cell repertoires in COVID-19. TCRdb's table, derived via immunoSEQ multiplex PCR, lists solely in-frame clones and lacks some. The sample shows approximately 330,000 clones, about 91% of them seen only once. Sample: peripheral blood. The origin of the receptors is a man aged 25 to 40 with COVID-19, enrolled during active disease. The CDR3 runs from the conserved cysteine through the conserved F or W. Each record gives: J gene, D gene, clone size, V gene, CDR3 protein, CDR3 DNA. The D gene is left open where the match is weak. Expanded clones get a size class; other rows say once, few or many, or leave the size out.

j_gene: TRBJ2-3; d_gene: TRBD1; abundance: NA; v_gene: TRBV27; CDR3aa: CASTLRGTGLRVAPDTQYF; CDR3nt: TGTGCCAGCACTCTAAGGGGGACAGGGCTGAGAGTAGCCCCAGATACGCAGTATTTT
j_gene: TRBJ2-5; d_gene: NA; abundance: NA; v_gene: TRBV28; CDR3aa: CASRSSGNPKTQYF; CDR3nt: TGTGCCAGCAGATCGTCGGGAAATCCCAAGACCCAGTACTTC
j_gene: TRBJ2-6; d_gene: TRBD1; abundance: NA; v_gene: TRBV19; CDR3aa: CASRPQGMGFLSGANVLTF; CDR3nt: TGTGCCAGTAGACCACAGGGGATGGGATTCCTCTCTGGGGCCAACGTCCTGACTTTC
j_gene: TRBJ1-5; d_gene: NA; abundance: NA; v_gene: TRBV6-1; CDR3aa: CASSKSGGGQPQHF; CDR3nt: TGTGCCAGCAGCAAGTCCGGGGGGGGCCAGCCCCAGCATTTT
j_gene: TRBJ2-1; d_gene: TRBD1; abundance: once; v_gene: TRBV29-1; CDR3aa: CSATDRGLDNEQFF; CDR3nt: TGCAGCGCTACCGACAGGGGGCTGGACAATGAGCAGTTCTTC
j_gene: TRBJ2-3; d_gene: NA; abundance: NA; v_gene: TRBV10-3; CDR3aa: CAIRGQVVTDTQYF; CDR3nt: TGTGCCATCAGGGGGCAGGTGGTGACAGATACGCAGTATTTT
j_gene: TRBJ2-5; d_gene: NA; abundance: once; v_gene: TRBV5-1; CDR3aa: CASSLVLAGASQETQYF; CDR3nt: TGCGCCAGCAGCTTGGTTCTTGCGGGGGCCAGCCAAGAGACCCAGTACTTC
j_gene: TRBJ1-3; d_gene: NA; abundance: once; v_gene: TRBV7-9; CDR3aa: CASSFQGAGNTIYF; CDR3nt: TGTGCCAGCAGCTTCCAGGGTGCTGGAAACACCATATATTTT
j_gene: TRBJ1-1; d_gene: NA; abundance: NA; v_gene: TRBV19; CDR3aa: CASSIYRVKTEAFF; CDR3nt: TGTGCCAGTAGTATCTACAGGGTGAAGACTGAAGCTTTCTTT
j_gene: TRBJ2-5; d_gene: TRBD2; abundance: few; v_gene: TRBV4-3; CDR3aa: CASSQGLAGAETQYF; CDR3nt: TGCGCCAGCAGCCAGGGACTAGCGGGAGCGGAGACCCAGTACTTC
j_gene: TRBJ2-1; d_gene: NA; abundance: NA; v_gene: TRBV6-2/TRBV6-3; CDR3aa: CASSRIISGSYNEQFF; CDR3nt: TGTGCCAGCAGCCGCATAATTAGCGGCTCCTACAATGAGCAGTTCTTC
j_gene: TRBJ2-3; d_gene: NA; abundance: NA; v_gene: TRBV20-1; CDR3aa: CSASLAVGTDTQYF; CDR3nt: TGCAGTGCTAGTCTGGCGGTCGGCACAGATACGCAGTATTTT
j_gene: TRBJ2-5; d_gene: TRBD2; abundance: NA; v_gene: TRBV7-3; CDR3aa: CASSLRLAGAQETQYF; CDR3nt: TGTGCCAGCAGCCTTAGACTAGCGGGAGCCCAAGAGACCCAGTACTTC
j_gene: TRBJ2-7; d_gene: TRBD1; abundance: once; v_gene: TRBV9; CDR3aa: CASSRSGTGSSYEQYF; CDR3nt: TGTGCCAGCAGTCGTTCCGGGACAGGCAGCTCCTACGAGCAGTACTTC
j_gene: TRBJ2-1; d_gene: TRBD1; abundance: NA; v_gene: TRBV2; CDR3aa: CASSTGTAIDQFF; CDR3nt: TGTGCCAGCAGCACCGGGACAGCAATTGATCAGTTCTTC
j_gene: TRBJ1-2; d_gene: NA; abundance: once; v_gene: TRBV12-3/TRBV12-4; CDR3aa: CASSLSRGSGYTF; CDR3nt: TGTGCCAGCAGTTTAAGCAGGGGATCGGGCTACACCTTT
j_gene: TRBJ2-7; d_gene: NA; abundance: NA; v_gene: TRBV19; CDR3aa: CASSFSPAYEQYF; CDR3nt: TGTGCCAGTAGTTTTAGTCCCGCCTACGAGCAGTACTTC
j_gene: TRBJ2-5; d_gene: TRBD2; abundance: NA; v_gene: TRBV5-6; CDR3aa: CASSLPPPGGRGETQYF; CDR3nt: TGTGCCAGCAGCTTACCCCCCCCGGGAGGGCGGGGAGAGACCCAGTACTTC
j_gene: TRBJ2-2; d_gene: TRBD2; abundance: once; v_gene: TRBV2; CDR3aa: CASSDGGRHTGELFF; CDR3nt: TGTGCCAGCAGTGATGGCGGGAGACACACCGGGGAGCTGTTTTTT
j_gene: TRBJ2-3; d_gene: TRBD1; abundance: few; v_gene: TRBV7-9; CDR3aa: CASSAGDRVKDTQYF; CDR3nt: TGTGCCAGCAGCGCCGGGGACAGGGTTAAAGATACGCAGTATTTT
j_gene: TRBJ1-6; d_gene: NA; abundance: NA; v_gene: TRBV7-8; CDR3aa: CASSLTGISSSYNSPLHF; CDR3nt: TGTGCCAGCAGCTTAACAGGGATTTCGAGCTCCTATAATTCACCCCTCCACTTT
j_gene: TRBJ1-4; d_gene: NA; abundance: NA; v_gene: TRBV28; CDR3aa: CASSLGQINEKLFF; CDR3nt: TGTGCCAGCAGCCTCGGACAGATTAATGAAAAACTGTTTTTT
j_gene: TRBJ2-3; d_gene: NA; abundance: NA; v_gene: TRBV5-5; CDR3aa: CATGKTRGSTDTQYF; CDR3nt: TGTGCCACCGGAAAGACCAGGGGTAGCACAGATACGCAGTATTTT
j_gene: TRBJ2-3; d_gene: TRBD2; abundance: NA; v_gene: TRBV10-3; CDR3aa: CAISLLAGGGSDTQYF; CDR3nt: TGTGCCATCAGTCTCCTAGCGGGGGGTGGGTCAGATACGCAGTATTTT
j_gene: TRBJ1-2; d_gene: NA; abundance: NA; v_gene: TRBV10-3; CDR3aa: CAISAAGLYGYTF; CDR3nt: TGTGCCATCAGTGCTGCAGGTCTATATGGCTACACCTTC
j_gene: TRBJ1-5; d_gene: NA; abundance: NA; v_gene: TRBV6-6; CDR3aa: CASSIDNQPQHF; CDR3nt: TGTGCCAGCAGTATAGATAATCAGCCCCAGCATTTT
j_gene: TRBJ2-1; d_gene: TRBD2; abundance: NA; v_gene: TRBV9; CDR3aa: CASSTGSVAGGGNEQFF; CDR3nt: TGTGCCAGCAGTACAGGTTCGGTAGCGGGAGGGGGCAATGAGCAGTTCTTC